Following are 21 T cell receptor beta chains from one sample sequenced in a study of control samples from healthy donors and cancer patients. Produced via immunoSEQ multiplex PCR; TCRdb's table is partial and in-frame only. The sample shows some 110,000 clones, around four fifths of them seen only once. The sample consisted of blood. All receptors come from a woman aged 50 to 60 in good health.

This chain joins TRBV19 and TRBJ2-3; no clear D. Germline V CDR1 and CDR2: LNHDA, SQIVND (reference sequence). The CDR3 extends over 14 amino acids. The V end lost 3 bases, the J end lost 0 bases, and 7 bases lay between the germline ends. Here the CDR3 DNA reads TGTGCCAGTAGTATGGGTAGGAGCACAGATACGCAGTATTTT. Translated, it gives CASSMGRSTDTQYF.

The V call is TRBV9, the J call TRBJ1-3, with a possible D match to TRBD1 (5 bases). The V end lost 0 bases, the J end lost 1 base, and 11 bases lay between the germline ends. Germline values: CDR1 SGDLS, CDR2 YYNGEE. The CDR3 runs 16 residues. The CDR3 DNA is TGTGCCAGCAGCGTAGACCCGGGGCCTTCTGGAAACACCATATATTTT. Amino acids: CASSVDPGPSGNTIYF.

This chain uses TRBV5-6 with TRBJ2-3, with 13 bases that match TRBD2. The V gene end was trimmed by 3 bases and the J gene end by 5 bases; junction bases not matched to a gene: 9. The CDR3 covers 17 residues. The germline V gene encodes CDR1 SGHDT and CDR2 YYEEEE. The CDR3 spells CASSSTRLAGGEDTQYF. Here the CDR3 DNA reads TGTGCCAGCAGCTCCACCCGACTAGCGGGGGGTGAAGATACGCAGTATTTT.

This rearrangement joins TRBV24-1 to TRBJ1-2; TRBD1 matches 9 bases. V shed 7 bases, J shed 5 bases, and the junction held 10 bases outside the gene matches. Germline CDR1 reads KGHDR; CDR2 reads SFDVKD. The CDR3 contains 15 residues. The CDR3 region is CATSGPGQGKYGYTF. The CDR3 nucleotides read TGTGCCACCAGCGGGCCGGGACAGGGAAAGTATGGCTACACCTTC.

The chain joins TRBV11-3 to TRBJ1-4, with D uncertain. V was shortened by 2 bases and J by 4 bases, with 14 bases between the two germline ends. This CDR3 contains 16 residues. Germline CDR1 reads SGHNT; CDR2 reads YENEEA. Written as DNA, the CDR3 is TGTGCCAGCAGCTTATTATCTGGGGATGGTAATGAAAAACTGTTTTTT. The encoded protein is CASSLLSGDGNEKLFF. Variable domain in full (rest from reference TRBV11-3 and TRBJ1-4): EAGVVQSPRYKIIEKKQPVAFWCNPISGHNTLYWYLQNLGQGPELLIRYENEEAVDDSQLPKDRFSAERLKGVDSTLKIQPAELGDSAVYLCASSLLSGDGNEKLFFGSGTQLSVL.

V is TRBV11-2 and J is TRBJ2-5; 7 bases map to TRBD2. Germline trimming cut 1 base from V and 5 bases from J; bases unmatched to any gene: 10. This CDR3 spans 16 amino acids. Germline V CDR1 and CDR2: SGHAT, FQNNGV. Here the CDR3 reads CASSLGVVRERETQYF. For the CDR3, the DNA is TGTGCCAGCAGCTTAGGGGTGGTGCGGGAGCGGGAGACCCAGTACTTC.

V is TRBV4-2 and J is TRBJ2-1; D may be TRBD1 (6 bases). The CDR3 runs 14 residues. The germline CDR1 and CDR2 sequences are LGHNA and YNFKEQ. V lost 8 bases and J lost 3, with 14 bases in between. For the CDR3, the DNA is TGTGCCAGCCGGCCAGGGGCCGGCTACAATGAGCAGTTCTTC. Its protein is CASRPGAGYNEQFF.

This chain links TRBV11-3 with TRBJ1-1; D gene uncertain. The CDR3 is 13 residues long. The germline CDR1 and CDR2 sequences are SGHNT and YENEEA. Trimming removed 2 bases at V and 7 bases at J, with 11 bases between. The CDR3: CASSLNFIGEAFF. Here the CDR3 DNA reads TGTGCCAGCAGCTTAAACTTTATTGGTGAAGCTTTCTTT.

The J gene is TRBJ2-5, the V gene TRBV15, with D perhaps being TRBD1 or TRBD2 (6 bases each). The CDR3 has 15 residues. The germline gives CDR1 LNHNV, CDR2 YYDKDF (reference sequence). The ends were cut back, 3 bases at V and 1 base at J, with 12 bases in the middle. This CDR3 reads CATSSLGGPQETQYF. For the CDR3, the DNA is TGTGCCACCAGCAGTCTTGGGGGGCCCCAAGAGACCCAGTACTTC.

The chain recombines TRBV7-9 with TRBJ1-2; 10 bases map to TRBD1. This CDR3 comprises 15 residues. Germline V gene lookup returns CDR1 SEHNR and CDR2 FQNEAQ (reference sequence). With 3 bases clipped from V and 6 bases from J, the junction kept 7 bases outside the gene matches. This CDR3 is CASSFSPGTGDGYTF. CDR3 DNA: TGTGCCAGCAGCTTTTCCCCCGGGACAGGGGATGGCTACACCTTC.

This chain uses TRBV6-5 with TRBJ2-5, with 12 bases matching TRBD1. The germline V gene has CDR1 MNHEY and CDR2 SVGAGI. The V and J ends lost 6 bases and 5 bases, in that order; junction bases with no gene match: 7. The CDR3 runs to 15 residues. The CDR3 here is CASSRGTGGSETQYF. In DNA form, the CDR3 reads TGTGCCAGCAGCCGAGGGACAGGGGGCTCGGAGACCCAGTACTTC.

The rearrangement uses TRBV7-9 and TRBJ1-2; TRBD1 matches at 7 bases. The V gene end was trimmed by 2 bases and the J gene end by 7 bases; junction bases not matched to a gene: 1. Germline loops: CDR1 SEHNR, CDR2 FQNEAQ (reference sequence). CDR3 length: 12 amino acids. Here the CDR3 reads CASSLQGVGYTF. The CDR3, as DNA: TGTGCCAGCAGCTTACAGGGGGTTGGCTACACCTTC. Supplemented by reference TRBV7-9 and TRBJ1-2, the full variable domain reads DTGVSQNPRHKITKRGQNVTFRCDPISEHNRLYWYRQTLGQGPEFLTYFQNEAQLEKSRLLSDRFSAERPKGSFSTLEIQRTEQGDSAMYLCASSLQGVGYTFGSGTRLTVV.

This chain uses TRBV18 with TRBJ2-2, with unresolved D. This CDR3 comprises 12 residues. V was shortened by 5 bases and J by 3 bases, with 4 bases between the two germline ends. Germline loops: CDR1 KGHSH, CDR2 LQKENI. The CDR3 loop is CASSSDTGELFF. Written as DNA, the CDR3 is TGTGCCAGCTCATCAGACACCGGGGAGCTGTTTTTT. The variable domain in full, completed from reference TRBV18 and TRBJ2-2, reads NAGVMQNPRHLVRRRGQEARLRCSPMKGHSHVYWYRQLPEEGLKFMVYLQKENIIDESGMPKERFSAEFPKEGPSILRIQQVVRGDSAAYFCASSSDTGELFFGEGSRLTVL.

CDR3 nucleotides: TGTGCCAGCAGCATAACTAGCGCCGGGGAGCTGTTTTTT. Protein sequence: CASSITSAGELFF. The chain has TRBV7-2 and TRBJ2-2, with 7 nucleotides matching TRBD2. The CDR3 sequence is 13 residues long. CDR1 SGHTA and CDR2 FQGNSA come from the germline V gene. V lost 5 bases to trimming and J lost 6 bases; unmatched junction nucleotides: 3.

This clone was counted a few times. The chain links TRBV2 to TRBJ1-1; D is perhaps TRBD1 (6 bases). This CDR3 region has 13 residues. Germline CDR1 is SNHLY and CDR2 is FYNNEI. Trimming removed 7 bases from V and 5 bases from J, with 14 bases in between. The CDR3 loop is CASMGGAWTEAFF. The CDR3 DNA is TGTGCCAGCATGGGGGGCGCGTGGACTGAAGCTTTCTTT.

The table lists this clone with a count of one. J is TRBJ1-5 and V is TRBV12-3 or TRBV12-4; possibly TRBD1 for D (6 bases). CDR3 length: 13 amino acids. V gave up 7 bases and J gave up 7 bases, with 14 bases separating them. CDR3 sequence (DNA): TGTGCCAGCACCCGGACCCAGGGGCAGCCCCAGCATTTT. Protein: CASTRTQGQPQHF.

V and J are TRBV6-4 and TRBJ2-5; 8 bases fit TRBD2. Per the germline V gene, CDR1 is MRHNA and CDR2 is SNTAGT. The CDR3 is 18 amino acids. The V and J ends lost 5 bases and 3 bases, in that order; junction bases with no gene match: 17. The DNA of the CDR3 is TGTGCCAGCAGTTTAAGCGGGAGCAAGGCCGTCGGGAAAGAGACCCAGTACTTC. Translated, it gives CASSLSGSKAVGKETQYF.

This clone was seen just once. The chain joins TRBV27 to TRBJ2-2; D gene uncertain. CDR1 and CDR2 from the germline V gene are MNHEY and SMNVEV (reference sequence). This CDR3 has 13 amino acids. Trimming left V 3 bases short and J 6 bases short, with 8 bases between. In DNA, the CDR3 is TGTGCCAGCAGTTTTCAGTACGCCGGGGAGCTGTTTTTT. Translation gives CASSFQYAGELFF.

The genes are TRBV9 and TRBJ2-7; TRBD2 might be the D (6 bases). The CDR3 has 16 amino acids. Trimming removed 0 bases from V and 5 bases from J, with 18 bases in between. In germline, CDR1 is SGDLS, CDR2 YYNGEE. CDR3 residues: CASSVALGQGGNEQYF. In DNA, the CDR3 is TGTGCCAGCAGCGTAGCGCTCGGGCAGGGAGGAAACGAGCAGTACTTC.

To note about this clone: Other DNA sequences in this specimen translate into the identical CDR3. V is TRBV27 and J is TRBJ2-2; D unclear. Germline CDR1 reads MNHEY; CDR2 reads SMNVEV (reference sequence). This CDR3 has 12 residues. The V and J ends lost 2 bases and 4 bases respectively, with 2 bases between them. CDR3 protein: CASSLSTGELFF. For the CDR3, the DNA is TGTGCCAGCAGTTTAAGCACCGGGGAGCTGTTTTTT.

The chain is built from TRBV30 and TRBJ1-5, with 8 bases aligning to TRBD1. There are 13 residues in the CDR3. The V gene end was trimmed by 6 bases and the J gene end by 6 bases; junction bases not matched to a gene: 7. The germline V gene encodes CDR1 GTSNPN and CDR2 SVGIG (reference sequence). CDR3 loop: CACGQGNGQPQHF. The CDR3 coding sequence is TGTGCCTGTGGACAGGGAAATGGTCAGCCCCAGCATTTT.